One and the same sample provided the 6 T cell receptor beta chains below, sequenced in a study of blood T cell repertoires in COVID-19. Here immunoSEQ multiplex PCR was the method, and the copy in TCRdb shows in-frame clones only, minus some. This table has roughly 100,000 clones, approximately 80% appearing once. Sequencing was carried out using peripheral blood. These TCRs come from a man aged 55 to 70 with active or convalescent COVID-19.

The CDR3 DNA reads TGTGCCAGCAGCGAGGACAGGGGGCTCAACGAGCAGTACTTC. Translated: CASSEDRGLNEQYF. V gene TRBV11-2 combines with J gene TRBJ2-7; 11 positions agree with TRBD1. The germline gives CDR1 SGHAT, CDR2 FQNNGV. The CDR3 is 14 amino acids. V was clipped by 5 bases and J by 5 bases; unmatched bases: 5.

A single count supports this clone. The J gene is TRBJ2-1, the V gene TRBV20-1, with 7 bases aligning to TRBD2. Germline V CDR1 and CDR2: DFQATT, SNEGSKA (reference sequence). CDR3 length: 11 residues. V lost 6 bases and J lost 9; bases outside the gene matches: 5. In DNA form, the CDR3 reads TGCAGTGCCACCTCTAGCGGTGAGCAGTTCTTC. This codes for CSATSSGEQFF.

The chain is built from TRBV6-2 or TRBV6-3 and TRBJ2-1; D unclear. The length of the CDR3 is 14 residues. Trimming took off 0 bases at V and 8 bases at J, with 11 bases between the two ends. Germline V gives CDR1 MNHEY, CDR2 SVGEGT. The CDR3 nucleotides are TGTGCCAGCAGTTACTCAGTCGGGTCGCATGAGCAGTTCTTC. Translated: CASSYSVGSHEQFF.

V and J are TRBV28 and TRBJ1-3; D remains ambiguous. The CDR3 sequence is 14 residues long. Per germline, CDR1 MDHEN and CDR2 SYDVKM. Deletions cut 4 bases from V and 2 bases from J, with 9 bases between. The DNA for the CDR3 is TGTGCCAGCAGTTATGCAGTAACTGGAAACACCATATATTTT. Its translation: CASSYAVTGNTIYF.

About this clone: One end of the junction is discordant with germline, which a read error may explain. The rearrangement uses TRBV6-1 and TRBJ2-5; possible D gene TRBD2, 7 bases. CDR3 length: 15 residues. Germline CDR1 MNHNS, CDR2 SASEGT. CDR3 loop: CASCDGRGQGETQYF. CDR3 nucleotides: TGTGCCAGCTGTGACGGGCGGGGGCAGGGAGAGACCCAGTACTTC.

The rearrangement uses TRBV2 and TRBJ1-6; a possible D gene is TRBD1 (5 bases). The CDR3 is 20 residues long. Trimming took off 4 bases at V and 5 bases at J, with 27 bases between the two ends. Germline CDR1 and CDR2: SNHLY and FYNNEI. CDR3 region: CASSALAGPKRTADNSPLHF. CDR3 coding DNA: TGTGCCAGCAGTGCGCTCGCGGGGCCAAAAAGGACTGCAGATAATTCACCCCTCCACTTT.